The present entry profiles one TCR beta chain with its context. As yet, its antigen is unknown. With 5 bases removed from V and 0 bases from J, the gap between germline ends came to 20 bases. CDR3 length: 17 residues. Germline V gene sequence: CDR1 SGHTA, CDR2 FQGNSA. The sample comes from a study of blood T cells in healthy people across ages. Using a J-beta primer mix together with a sample-barcoded 5' primer, a second PCR was run for about 6 to 11 cycles. All samples yielded 2.5 million or more CDR3-containing paired-end reads. A single record per CDR3 protein comes from TCRdb applying MiXCR to the 5' RACE reads. The sample has some 730,000 distinct CDR3 sequences, over 20% seen once; the top ten hold 20% to 25%. Findings of the study overall: Lack of knowledge of donor CMV status possibly confounded expanded clonotype changes.

This sequence originates from a man between 65 and 85 years old in good health. This chain links TRBV7-2 with TRBJ2-7; D might be TRBD2 (6 bases). Sequenced sample: blood. The CDR3: CASSQRAGMPGSYEQYF. In DNA, the CDR3 is TGTGCCAGCAGCCAAAGGGCGGGGATGCCGGGCTCCTACGAGCAGTACTTC.